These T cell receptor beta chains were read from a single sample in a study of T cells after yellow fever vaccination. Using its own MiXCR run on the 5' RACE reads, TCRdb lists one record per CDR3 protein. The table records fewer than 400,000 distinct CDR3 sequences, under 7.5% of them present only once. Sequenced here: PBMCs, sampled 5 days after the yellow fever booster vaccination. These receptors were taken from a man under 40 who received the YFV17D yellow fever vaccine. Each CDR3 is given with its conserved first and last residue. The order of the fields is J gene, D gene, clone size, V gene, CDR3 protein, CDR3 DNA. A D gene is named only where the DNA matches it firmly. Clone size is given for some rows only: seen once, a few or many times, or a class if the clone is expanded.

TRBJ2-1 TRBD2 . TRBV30 CAWSTLTSGIYNEQFF TGTGCCTGGAGTACCCTGACTAGCGGGATCTACAATGAGCAGTTCTTC
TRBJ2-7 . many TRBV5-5 CASSDLLGTGSYEQYF TGTGCCAGCAGCGATCTTTTGGGAACAGGGTCCTACGAGCAGTACTTC
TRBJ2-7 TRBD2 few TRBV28 CASSPTTSGQYF TGTGCCAGCAGTCCAACGACTAGCGGGCAGTACTTC
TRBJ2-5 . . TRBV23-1 CASSQSPWIPQKETQYF TGCGCCAGCAGTCAATCGCCCTGGATCCCACAGAAAGAGACCCAGTACTTC
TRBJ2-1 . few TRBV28 CASSLPDVDSYNEQFF TGTGCCAGCAGTTTACCGGACGTAGACTCCTACAATGAGCAGTTCTTC
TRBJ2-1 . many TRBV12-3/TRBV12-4 CASSFLVKGVAAEQFF TGTGCCAGCAGTTTTTTAGTTAAAGGGGTGGCTGCTGAGCAGTTCTTC
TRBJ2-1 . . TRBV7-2 CASSSKNFGEQFF TGTGCCAGCAGCTCAAAGAATTTTGGGGAGCAGTTCTTC
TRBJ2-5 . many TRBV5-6 CASSLLGPGRETQYF TGTGCCAGCAGCTTGTTGGGCCCAGGGCGAGAGACCCAGTACTTC
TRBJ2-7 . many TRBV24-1 CATSDLYEQYF TGTGCCACCAGTGATCTCTACGAGCAGTACTTC
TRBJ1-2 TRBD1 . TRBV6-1 CASSVQGINYGYTF TGTGCCAGCAGCGTACAGGGGATCAACTATGGCTACACCTTC
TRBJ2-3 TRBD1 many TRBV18 CASSPPTTGGPSTDTQYF TGTGCCAGCTCACCGCCCACTACAGGGGGCCCTAGCACAGATACGCAGTATTTT
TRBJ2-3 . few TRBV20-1 CSARDLGAGDTQYF TGCAGTGCTAGAGATCTCGGCGCGGGAGATACGCAGTATTTT
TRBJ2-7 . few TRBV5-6 CASSLGLSPREEQYF TGTGCCAGCAGCTTGGGGTTGAGTCCCAGAGAGGAGCAGTACTTC
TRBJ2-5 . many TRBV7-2 CASSLVRGETQYF TGTGCCAGCAGCTTAGTGAGGGGAGAGACCCAGTACTTC
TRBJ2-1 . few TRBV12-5 CASGPEVGFNEQFF TGTGCTAGTGGTCCAGAGGTTGGGTTCAATGAGCAGTTCTTC
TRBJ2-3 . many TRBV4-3 CASSQDRGTQYF TGCGCCAGCAGCCAAGACAGGGGTACGCAGTATTTT
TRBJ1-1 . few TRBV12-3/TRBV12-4 CASNHRGVMNTEAFF TGTGCCAGCAATCATCGGGGGGTCATGAACACTGAAGCTTTCTTT
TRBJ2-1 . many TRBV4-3 CASSQESGNEQFF TGCGCCAGCAGCCAAGAGTCCGGAAATGAGCAGTTCTTC
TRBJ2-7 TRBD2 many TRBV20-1 CSAPGTSGYYEQYF TGCAGTGCACCCGGGACTAGCGGGTACTACGAGCAGTACTTC
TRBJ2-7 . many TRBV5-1 CASSLSSEYEQYF TGCGCCAGCAGCTTGAGTTCAGAATACGAGCAGTACTTC
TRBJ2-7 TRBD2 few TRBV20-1 CSASEGLAGSSYEQYF TGCAGTGCAAGTGAAGGACTAGCGGGAAGCTCCTACGAGCAGTACTTC
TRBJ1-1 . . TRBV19 CASGYRAKNTEAFF TGTGCCAGTGGATACAGGGCGAAGAACACTGAAGCTTTCTTT
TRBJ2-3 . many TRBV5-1 CASSLPNTDTQYF TGCGCCAGCAGCTTGCCTAACACAGATACGCAGTATTTT
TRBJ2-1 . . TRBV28 CASTVGGGDEQFF TGTGCCAGTACTGTAGGTGGAGGGGACGAGCAGTTCTTC
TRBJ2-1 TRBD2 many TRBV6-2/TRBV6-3 CASGTRTVVNEQFF TGTGCCAGCGGGACTAGGACAGTCGTTAATGAGCAGTTCTTC
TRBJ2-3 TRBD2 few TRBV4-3 CASSQESGRFTDTQYF TGCGCCAGCAGCCAAGAGAGCGGGAGGTTCACAGATACGCAGTATTTT
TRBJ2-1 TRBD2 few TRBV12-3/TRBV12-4 CASSLRGGRFDEQFF TGTGCCAGCAGTTTGCGGGGCGGGAGGTTCGATGAGCAGTTCTTC
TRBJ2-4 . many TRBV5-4 CASSREHGENIQYF TGTGCCAGTTCCAGGGAGCACGGCGAAAACATTCAGTACTTC
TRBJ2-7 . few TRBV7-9 CASSSLGTNYEQYF TGTGCCAGCAGCTCTCTTGGGACAAACTACGAGCAGTACTTC
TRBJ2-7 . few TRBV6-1 CASSEFGAGSYEQYF TGTGCCAGCAGTGAGTTTGGGGCTGGATCCTACGAGCAGTACTTC
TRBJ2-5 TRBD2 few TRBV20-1 CSARDLQAGGETQYF TGCAGTGCTAGAGATCTTCAGGCGGGGGGAGAGACCCAGTACTTC
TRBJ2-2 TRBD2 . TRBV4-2 CASSQDSKSGTHGELFF TGTGCCAGCAGCCAAGATTCGAAAAGCGGGACCCACGGGGAGCTGTTTTTT
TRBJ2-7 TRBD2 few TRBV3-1 CASSQEGTSRYEQYF TGTGCCAGCAGCCAAGAAGGGACTAGTCGCTACGAGCAGTACTTC
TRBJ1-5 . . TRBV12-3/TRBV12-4 CASSLRSLGDNQPQHF TGTGCCAGCAGTTTAAGATCTTTAGGGGATAATCAGCCCCAGCATTTT
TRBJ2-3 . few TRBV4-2 CASSQDSGITDTQYF TGTGCCAGCAGCCAAGATTCAGGAATCACAGATACGCAGTATTTT
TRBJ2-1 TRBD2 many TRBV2 CASSVVLAGTPSYNEQFF TGTGCCAGCAGTGTTGTACTAGCGGGGACACCCTCCTACAATGAGCAGTTCTTC
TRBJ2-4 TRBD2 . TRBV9 CASGQAGPQNIQYF TGTGCCAGCGGACAAGCGGGACCCCAAAACATTCAGTACTTC
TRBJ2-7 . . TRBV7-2 CASSLTTGSSYEQYF TGTGCCAGCAGCTTAACCACAGGGAGCTCCTACGAGCAGTACTTC
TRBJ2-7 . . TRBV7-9 CASTSPSYEQYF TGTGCCAGCACCTCCCCCTCCTACGAGCAGTACTTC
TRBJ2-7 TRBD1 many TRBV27 CASSFGTGVTEQYF TGTGCCAGCAGTTTTGGGACAGGGGTAACCGAGCAGTACTTC
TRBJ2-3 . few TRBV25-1 CASSVPEGASSTDTQYF TGTGCCAGCAGTGTCCCGGAGGGGGCTTCGAGCACAGATACGCAGTATTTT
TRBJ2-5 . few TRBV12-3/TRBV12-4 CASGTNNQETQYF TGTGCCAGCGGCACTAACAACCAAGAGACCCAGTACTTC
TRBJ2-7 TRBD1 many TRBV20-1 CSARDLHGTGDDEQYF TGCAGTGCTAGAGACCTTCACGGGACAGGGGACGACGAGCAGTACTTC
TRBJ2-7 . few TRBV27 CAIGRFEQYF TGTGCCATTGGACGGTTCGAGCAGTACTTC
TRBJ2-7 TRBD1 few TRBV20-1 CSAPGTASSYEQYF TGCAGTGCTCCGGGGACAGCTAGCTCCTACGAGCAGTACTTC
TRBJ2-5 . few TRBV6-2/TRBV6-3 CASRPTAAQETQYF TGTGCCAGCAGGCCAACAGCGGCCCAAGAGACCCAGTACTTC
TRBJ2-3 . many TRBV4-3 CASSQLLRLGGTDTQYF TGCGCCAGCAGCCAACTCCTGAGACTAGGGGGCACAGATACGCAGTATTTT
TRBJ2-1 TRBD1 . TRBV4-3 CASSQADRGWDEQFF TGCGCCAGCAGCCAAGCGGACAGGGGGTGGGATGAGCAGTTCTTC
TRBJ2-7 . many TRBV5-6 CASSLSPYEQYF TGTGCCAGCAGTTTGTCTCCCTACGAGCAGTACTTC
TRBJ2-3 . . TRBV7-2 CASSDQDTQYF TGTGCCAGCAGCGACCAGGATACGCAGTATTTT
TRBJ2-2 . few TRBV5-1 CASSPIGYTGELFF TGCGCCAGCAGCCCCATAGGATACACCGGGGAGCTGTTTTTT
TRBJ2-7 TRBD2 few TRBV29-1 CSVESRTSGSSYEQYF TGCAGCGTTGAATCCCGGACTAGCGGGAGTTCCTACGAGCAGTACTTC
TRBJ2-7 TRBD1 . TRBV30 CAFDRVTSYEQYF TGTGCCTTTGACAGGGTTACTTCCTACGAGCAGTACTTC